This record covers a single TCR beta chain. This CDR3 is 16 amino acids long. The germline CDR1 and CDR2 sequences are LGHDT and YNNKEL (reference sequence). The V gene end was trimmed by 0 bases and the J gene end by 5 bases; junction bases not matched to a gene: 6. The record originates from a study of blood T cell repertoires in COVID-19. Study-level information: Whether acute or convalescent, the COVID-19 samples came from the United States, Italy and Spain. The cDNA or gDNA used as material had been derived from T cells, B-cell-depleted T cells, or PBMCs.

In the authors' methods: Counts of nucleated cells, estimated from reference gene primer amplification, were obtained. Using immunoSEQ multiplex PCR, the repertoire was profiled, and TCRdb retains in-frame clones only, with some absent. V, J and clone size are taken as reported in that table, and D and trimming were inferred from the DNA itself. The profile covers about 160,000 clones, with about 81% appearing a single time and roughly a tenth taken by the ten largest. The chain employs TRBV3-1 (or the pseudogene TRBV3-2) and TRBJ2-3; 9 nucleotides match TRBD2. The source is a human donor in a cohort sampled during active COVID-19. The sample comprised peripheral blood. The CDR3 DNA sequence: TGTGCCAGCAGCCAAGATTTGCGGGAGGGGTTAGATACGCAGTATTTT. Its translation is CASSQDLREGLDTQYF.